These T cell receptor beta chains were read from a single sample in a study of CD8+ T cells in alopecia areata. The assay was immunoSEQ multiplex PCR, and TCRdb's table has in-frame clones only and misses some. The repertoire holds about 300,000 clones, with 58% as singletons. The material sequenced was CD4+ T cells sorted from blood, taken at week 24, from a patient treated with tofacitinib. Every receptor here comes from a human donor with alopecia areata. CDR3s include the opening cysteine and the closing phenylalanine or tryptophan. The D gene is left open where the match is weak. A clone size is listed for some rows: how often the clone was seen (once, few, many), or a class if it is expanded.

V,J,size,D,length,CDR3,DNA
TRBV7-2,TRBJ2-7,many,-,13,CASSPDRIYEQYF,TGTGCCAGCAGCCCCGACCGTATATACGAGCAGTACTTC
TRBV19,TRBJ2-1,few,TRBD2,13,CASSIQTSGEQFF,TGTGCCAGTAGTATCCAGACTAGCGGAGAGCAGTTCTTC
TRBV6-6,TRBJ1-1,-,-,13,CASKKLGNTEAFF,TGTGCCAGCAAAAAGTTGGGGAACACTGAAGCTTTCTTT
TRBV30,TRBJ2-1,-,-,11,CAWSQGYEQFF,TGTGCCTGGAGCCAGGGTTATGAGCAGTTCTTC
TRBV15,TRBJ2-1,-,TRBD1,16,CATSRRDRSRNNEQFF,TGTGCCACCAGCCGGAGGGACAGGAGCCGTAACAATGAGCAGTTCTTC
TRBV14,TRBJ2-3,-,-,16,CASSQDRGGITDTQYF,TGTGCCAGCAGCCAAGATCGAGGAGGGATCACAGATACGCAGTATTTT
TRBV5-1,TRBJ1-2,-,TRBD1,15,CASSLQDGQGDGYTF,TGCGCCAGCAGCTTGCAAGATGGACAGGGTGATGGCTACACCTTC
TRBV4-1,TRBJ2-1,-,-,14,CASSQVSQVDEQFF,TGCGCCAGCAGCCAAGTTAGCCAGGTCGATGAGCAGTTCTTC
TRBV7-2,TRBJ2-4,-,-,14,CASSFLPGQGIQYF,TGTGCCAGCAGCTTTCTCCCGGGGCAGGGCATTCAGTACTTC
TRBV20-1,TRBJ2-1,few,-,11,CSASYGYEQFF,TGCAGTGCTAGCTACGGGTATGAGCAGTTCTTC
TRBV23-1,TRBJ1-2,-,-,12,CASSQSGYGYTF,TGCGCCAGCAGTCAATCGGGTTATGGCTACACCTTC
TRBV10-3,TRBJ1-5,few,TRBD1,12,CAIGTGNQPQHF,TGTGCCATCGGGACAGGGAATCAGCCCCAGCATTTT
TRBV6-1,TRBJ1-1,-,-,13,CASRLTGLTEAFF,TGTGCCAGCAGACTAACAGGGCTTACTGAAGCTTTCTTT
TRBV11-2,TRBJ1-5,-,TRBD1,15,CASSFEGTGLQPQHF,TGTGCCAGCAGCTTCGAGGGGACAGGACTCCAGCCCCAGCATTTT
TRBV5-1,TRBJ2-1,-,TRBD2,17,CASSLVLAGGPYNEQFF,TGCGCCAGCAGCTTGGTCCTAGCGGGGGGCCCCTACAATGAGCAGTTCTTC
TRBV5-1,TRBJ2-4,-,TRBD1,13,CASSWDRGNIQYF,TGCGCCAGCAGCTGGGACAGGGGAAACATTCAGTACTTC
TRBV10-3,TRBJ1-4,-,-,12,CATGSSNEKLFF,TGTGCCACCGGTAGTTCTAATGAAAAACTGTTTTTT
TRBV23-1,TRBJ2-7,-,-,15,CASSQVLGPTYEQYF,TGCGCCAGCAGTCAAGTACTGGGCCCGACCTACGAGCAGTACTTC
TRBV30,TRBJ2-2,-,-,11,CAKGGAGELFF,TGTGCCAAGGGAGGCGCCGGGGAGCTGTTTTTT
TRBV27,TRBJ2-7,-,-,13,CASSLREAYEQYF,TGTGCCAGCAGTTTAAGGGAAGCCTACGAGCAGTACTTC